This T cell receptor (beta chain) comes out of a study of T cell responses to AZD1222 COVID-19 vaccine. Broader study findings: Donors were chiefly white British, with a greater number of females, and clonal diversity was perhaps underestimated. Spike-specific TCR depth and breadth grew after two AZD1222 doses.

This CDR3 has 13 residues. Germline V gives CDR1 GTSNPN, CDR2 SVGIG (reference sequence). V was trimmed by 7 bases and J by 4 bases, leaving 16 bases between them. Note on this clone: Its cognate antigen is unknown.

The table came from immunoSEQ multiplex PCR; TCRdb's copy has only in-frame clones and leaves some out. The sample yields about 120,000 clones, 70% to 90% seen once. This TCR derives from an adult in good health. The sequenced sample was peripheral blood, obtained on day 0 of AZD1222 vaccination. The rearrangement joins TRBV30 to TRBJ1-2; D gene ambiguous. The CDR3: CASGSLGGYGYTF. The CDR3 DNA is TGTGCCTCTGGAAGTCTCGGCGGCTATGGCTACACCTTC.